The TCR beta chain under discussion was sequenced for a study of identical twins (dated by TCRdb to 2015 to 2016). Notes on the research overall: The study deep-sequenced TCR alpha and beta repertoires from monozygotic twins, unrelated adults of various ages and cord blood to test whether fetal clonotypes persist. Replicate twin experiments were performed at different times using different library preparation protocols to rule out contamination.

In the germline V gene, CDR1 corresponds to SGHTS and CDR2 to YDEGEE. Trimming leaves V shorter by 2 bases and J shorter by 9 bases, with the junction holding 5 bases beyond the gene matches. The CDR3, from cysteine to phenylalanine, totals 15 residues. Only the CDR3 DNA stays, 45 bases, in frame from base 1. Library creation used 5' RACE. Sequencing was carried out with an Illumina HiSeq 2000. A universal primer binding site was added through template switching, and the final cDNA carried a unique molecular identifier so that TCR cDNA molecules could be counted accurately. Specific primers in the conserved constant-segment region were used to synthesize first-strand cDNA for the TCR alpha and beta chains. Each cDNA library was double barcoded, with a SMART-Mk sample barcode plus Illumina barcodes, to control for contamination. Two successive PCR steps introduced TruSeq adapter sequences along with Illumina sample barcodes. The Illumina HiSeq platform was used with custom primers to sequence TCR alpha and beta cDNA libraries. The original pipeline was this. Unique molecular identifiers were extracted from raw reads with MiGEC, and CDR3 positions were determined with MiXCR. For each individual, recombination models were inferred using an EM algorithm with the repgenHMM and IGoR tools. Shared clonotypes were analyzed with the tcR package in R, and sharing was normalized by the product of cloneset sizes. To study raw recombination without the effects of thymic and clonal selection, out-of-frame nonproductive sequences were analyzed. Using fastp at Q25 and MiXCR, TCRdb reprocessed the public reads and kept productive beta chains. Each entry merges the rows of one CDR3 protein and shows their most common DNA and genes. TCRdb's processing, not the authors' own work, is the source of the V and J calls. Present in this sample are 700,000 to 950,000 distinct CDR3 sequences, roughly an eighth of which were seen just once. The ten largest clones add up to roughly 1.6% of the sample.

The paper's findings and limits, for the study overall: Because the same donors could not be followed over many years, the conclusions depended on cross-sectional statistical analysis. In monozygotic twins, recombination models systematically underestimated out-of-frame TCR alpha sharing, but the models matched the sharing seen between unrelated individuals. Compared with coincidental sharing between unrelated individuals, out-of-frame TCR alpha sequences shared between twins showed an excess of sequences with low generation probability. Fewer insertions were carried by abundant cord blood beta clonotypes, a similar but weaker trend appeared in young adult naive repertoires, and no such trend appeared in memory repertoires. Invariant T cells such as MAIT and iNKT could partly confound zero-insertion analyses, although diverse VJ usage argued against such confounding for most clonotypes. In beta out-of-frame sequences, excess twin sharing was weaker, because having fewer shared sequences lowered the signal-to-noise ratio.

This clonotype turned up a few times. Which antigen it targets is not known. The sample holds no much larger clone one base away, and base qualities are not on file. Every donor in the study was a healthy Caucasian. The twin cohort comprised three pairs of female monozygotic twins, all aged roughly 18 to 30 years. Peripheral blood mononuclear cells were the source from which RNA for the TCR libraries was isolated. A further study also used this sample, focusing on yellow fever vaccine responses in identical twins. That second publication adds: According to the authors, the vaccine-induced T cell response in identical twins seemed to be partly convergent and partly specific to each individual. In identical twins, the study followed T cell clones that responded to the vaccine with precision.

Material: PBMCs. This clonotype was obtained from a young woman in good health. This sequence uses TRBV5-8 and TRBJ1-6; 10 nucleotides in the junction match TRBD1. The nucleotides are TGTGCCAGCAGCTTAAGAGGGACAGGGGTTTCACCCCTCCACTTT. Its protein reads: CASSLRGTGVSPLHF.